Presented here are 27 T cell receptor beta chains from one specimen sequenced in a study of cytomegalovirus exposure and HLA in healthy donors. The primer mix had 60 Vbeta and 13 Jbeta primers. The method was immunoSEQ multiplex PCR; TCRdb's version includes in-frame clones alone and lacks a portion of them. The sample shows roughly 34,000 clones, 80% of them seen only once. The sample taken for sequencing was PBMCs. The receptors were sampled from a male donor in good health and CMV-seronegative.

The CDR3 DNA reads as TGTGCCAGCAGTTGGGGGGGCAACACTAACTATGGCTACACCTTC. This sequence encodes CASSWGGNTNYGYTF. This sequence joins TRBV7-9 and TRBJ1-2, with a possible D match to TRBD1 (6 bases). Germline CDR1 SEHNR, CDR2 FQNEAQ (reference sequence). This CDR3 is 15 amino acids long. The V end was cut by 6 bases, the J end by 0 bases, with 14 bases between.

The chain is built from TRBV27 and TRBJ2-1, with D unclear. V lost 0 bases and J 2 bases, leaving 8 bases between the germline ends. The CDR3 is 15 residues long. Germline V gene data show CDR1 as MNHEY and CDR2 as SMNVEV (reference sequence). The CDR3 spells CASSLSASTYNEQFF. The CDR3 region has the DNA TGTGCCAGCAGTTTATCAGCCTCGACCTACAATGAGCAGTTCTTC.

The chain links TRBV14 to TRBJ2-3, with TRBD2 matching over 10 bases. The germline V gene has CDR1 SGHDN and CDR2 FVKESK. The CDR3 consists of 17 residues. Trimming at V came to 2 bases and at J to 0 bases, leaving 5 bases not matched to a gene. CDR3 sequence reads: CASSQRVTSGSTDTQYF. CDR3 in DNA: TGTGCCAGCAGCCAACGAGTGACTAGCGGGAGCACAGATACGCAGTATTTT.

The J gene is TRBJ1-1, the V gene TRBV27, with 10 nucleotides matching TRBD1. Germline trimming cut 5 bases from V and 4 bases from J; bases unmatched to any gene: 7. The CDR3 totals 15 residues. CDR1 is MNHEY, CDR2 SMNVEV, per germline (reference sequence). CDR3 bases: TGTGCCAGCAGTAGCACGACAGGGGGCTTCACTGAAGCTTTCTTT. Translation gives CASSSTTGGFTEAFF.

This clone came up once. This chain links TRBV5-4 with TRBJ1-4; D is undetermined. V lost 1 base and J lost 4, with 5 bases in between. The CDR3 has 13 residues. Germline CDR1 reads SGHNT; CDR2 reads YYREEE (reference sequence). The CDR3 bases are TGTGCCAGCAGCTTGTCAGTTAATGAAAAACTGTTTTTT. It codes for CASSLSVNEKLFF.

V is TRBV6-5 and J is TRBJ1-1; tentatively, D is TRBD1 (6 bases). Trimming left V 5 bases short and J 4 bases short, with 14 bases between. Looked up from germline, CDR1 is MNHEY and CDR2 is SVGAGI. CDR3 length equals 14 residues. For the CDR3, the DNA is TGTGCCAGCAGTACCCCAGGGGTAGGCACTGAAGCTTTCTTT. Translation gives CASSTPGVGTEAFF.

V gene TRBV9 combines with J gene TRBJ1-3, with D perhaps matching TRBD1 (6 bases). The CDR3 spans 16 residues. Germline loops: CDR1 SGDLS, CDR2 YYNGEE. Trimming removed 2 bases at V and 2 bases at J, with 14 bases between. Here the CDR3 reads CASSVAGDPTGNTIYF. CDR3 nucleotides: TGTGCCAGCAGCGTTGCAGGGGATCCGACTGGAAACACCATATATTTT.

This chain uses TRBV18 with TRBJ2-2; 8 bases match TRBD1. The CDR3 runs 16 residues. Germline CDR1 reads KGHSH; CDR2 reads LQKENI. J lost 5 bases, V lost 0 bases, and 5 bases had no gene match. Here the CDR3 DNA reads TGTGCCAGCTCACCACCGGGGACAGGCCTTACCGGGGAGCTGTTTTTT. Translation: CASSPPGTGLTGELFF.

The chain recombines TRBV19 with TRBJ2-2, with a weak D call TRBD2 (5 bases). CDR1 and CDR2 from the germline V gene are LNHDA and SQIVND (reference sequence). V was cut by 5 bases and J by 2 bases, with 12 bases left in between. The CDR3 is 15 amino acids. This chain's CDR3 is CASSRRGINTGELFF. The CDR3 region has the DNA TGTGCCAGTAGTCGACGAGGGATAAACACCGGGGAGCTGTTTTTT.

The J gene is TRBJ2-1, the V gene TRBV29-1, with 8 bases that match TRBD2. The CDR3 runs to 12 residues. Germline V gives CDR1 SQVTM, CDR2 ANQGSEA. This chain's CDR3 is CSSGLGSGLQFF. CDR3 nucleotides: TGCAGTTCGGGACTAGGTAGTGGGTTACAGTTCTTC.

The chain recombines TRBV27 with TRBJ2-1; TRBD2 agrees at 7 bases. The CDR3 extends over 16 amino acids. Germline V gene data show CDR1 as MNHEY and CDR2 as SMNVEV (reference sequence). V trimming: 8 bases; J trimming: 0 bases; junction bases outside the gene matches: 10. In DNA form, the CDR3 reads TGTGCCAGCGGAGCCTCTAGCGGTAGCTCCTACAATGAGCAGTTCTTC. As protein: CASGASSGSSYNEQFF.

CDR3 coding DNA: TGTGCCAGCAGCGGTGGGGGGTATAGCAATCAGCCCCAGCATTTT. This sequence encodes CASSGGGYSNQPQHF. The chain uses TRBV9 and TRBJ1-5, with a weak D call TRBD1 (5 bases). Trimming cost V 3 bases and J 0 bases, with 10 bases left between them. This CDR3 has 15 amino acids. Germline CDR1 is SGDLS and CDR2 is YYNGEE. Filled out from reference TRBV9 and TRBJ1-5, the complete variable domain reads DSGVTQTPKHLITATGQRVTLRCSPRSGDLSVYWYQQSLDQGLQFLIQYYNGEERAKGNILERFSAQQFPDLHSELNLSSLELGDSALYFCASSGGGYSNQPQHFGDGTRLSIL.

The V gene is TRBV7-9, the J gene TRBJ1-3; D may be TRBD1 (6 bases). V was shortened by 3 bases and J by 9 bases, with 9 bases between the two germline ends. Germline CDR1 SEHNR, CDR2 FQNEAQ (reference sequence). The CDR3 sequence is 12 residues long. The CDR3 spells CASSFQGSTIYF. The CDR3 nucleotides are TGTGCCAGCAGCTTCCAGGGGAGCACCATATATTTT.

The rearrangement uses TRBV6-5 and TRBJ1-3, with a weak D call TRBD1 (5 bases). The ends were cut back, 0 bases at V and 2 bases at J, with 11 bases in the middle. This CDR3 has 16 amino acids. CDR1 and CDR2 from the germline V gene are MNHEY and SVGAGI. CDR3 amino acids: CASSYSYSGAGNTIYF. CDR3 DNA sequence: TGTGCCAGCAGTTACTCGTACTCGGGGGCTGGAAACACCATATATTTT.

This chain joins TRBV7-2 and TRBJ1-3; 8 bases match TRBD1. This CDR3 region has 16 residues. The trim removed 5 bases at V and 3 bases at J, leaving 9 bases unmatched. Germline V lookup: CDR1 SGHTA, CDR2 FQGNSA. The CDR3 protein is CASSRTQGAFGNTIYF. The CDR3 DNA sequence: TGTGCCAGCAGCCGAACGCAGGGGGCATTTGGAAACACCATATATTTT.

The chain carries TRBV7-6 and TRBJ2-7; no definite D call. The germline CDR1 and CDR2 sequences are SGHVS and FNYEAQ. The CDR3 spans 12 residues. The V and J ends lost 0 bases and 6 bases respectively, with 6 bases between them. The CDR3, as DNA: TGTGCCAGCAGCTTAGCGGTCGGCGAGCAGTACTTC. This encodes CASSLAVGEQYF.

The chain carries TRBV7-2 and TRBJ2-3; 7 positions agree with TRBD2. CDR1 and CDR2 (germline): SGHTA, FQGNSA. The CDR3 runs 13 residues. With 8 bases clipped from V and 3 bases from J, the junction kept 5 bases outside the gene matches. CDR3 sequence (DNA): TGTGCCAGCTTGGTGCGGGGGACAGATACGCAGTATTTT. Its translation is CASLVRGTDTQYF.

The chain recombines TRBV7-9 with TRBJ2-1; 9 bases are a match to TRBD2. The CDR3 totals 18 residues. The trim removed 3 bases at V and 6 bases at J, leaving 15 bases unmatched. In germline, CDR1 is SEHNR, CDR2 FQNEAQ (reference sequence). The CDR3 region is CASSFPRTSVVTVNEQFF. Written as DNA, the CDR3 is TGTGCCAGCAGCTTCCCCCGGACTAGCGTTGTGACCGTCAATGAGCAGTTCTTC.

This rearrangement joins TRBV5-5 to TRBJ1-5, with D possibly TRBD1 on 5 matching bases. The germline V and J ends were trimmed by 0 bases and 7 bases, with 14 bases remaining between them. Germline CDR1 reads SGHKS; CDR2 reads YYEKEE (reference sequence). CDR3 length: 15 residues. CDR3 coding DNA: TGTGCCAGCAGCTTGGTGGCAGGGCCCGACCAGCCCCAGCATTTT. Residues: CASSLVAGPDQPQHF. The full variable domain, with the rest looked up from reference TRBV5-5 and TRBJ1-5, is DAGVTQSPTHLIKTRGQQVTLRCSPISGHKSVSWYQQVLGQGPQFIFQYYEKEERGRGNFPDRFSARQFPNYSSELNVNALLLGDSALYLCASSLVAGPDQPQHFGDGTRLSIL.

In DNA form, the CDR3 reads TGTGCCAGCAGCACCGGGACTGCCTACGAGCAGTACTTC. This encodes CASSTGTAYEQYF. The chain has TRBV13 and TRBJ2-7; TRBD2 is a possible D gene (6 bases). CDR1 is PRHDT, CDR2 FYEKMQ, per germline (reference sequence). The length of the CDR3 is 13 residues. The V and J ends lost 5 bases and 2 bases respectively, with 10 bases between them.

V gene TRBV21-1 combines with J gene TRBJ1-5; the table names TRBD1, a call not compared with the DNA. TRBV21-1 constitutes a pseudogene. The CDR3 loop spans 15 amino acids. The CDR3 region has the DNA TGTGCCAGCATCCCTAGGGACAGGGGCAATCAGCCCCAGCATTTT. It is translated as CASIPRDRGNQPQHF.

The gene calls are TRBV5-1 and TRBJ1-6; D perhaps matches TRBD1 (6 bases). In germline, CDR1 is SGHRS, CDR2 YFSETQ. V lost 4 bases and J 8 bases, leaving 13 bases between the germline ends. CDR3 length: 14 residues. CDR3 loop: CASSPGRGDSPLHF. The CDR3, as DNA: TGCGCCAGCAGCCCCGGGAGGGGGGATTCACCCCTCCACTTT.

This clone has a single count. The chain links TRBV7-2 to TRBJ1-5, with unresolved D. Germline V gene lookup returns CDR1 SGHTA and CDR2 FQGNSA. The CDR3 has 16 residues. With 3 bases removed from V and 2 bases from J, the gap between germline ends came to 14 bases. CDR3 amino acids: CASSLEGVGRNQPQHF. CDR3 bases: TGTGCCAGCAGCTTGGAGGGTGTCGGGCGCAATCAGCCCCAGCATTTT. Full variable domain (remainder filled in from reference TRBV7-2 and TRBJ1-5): GAGVSQSPSNKVTEKGKDVELRCDPISGHTALYWYRQSLGQGLEFLIYFQGNSAPDKSGLPSDRFSAERTGGSVSTLTIQRTQQEDSAVYLCASSLEGVGRNQPQHFGDGTRLSIL.

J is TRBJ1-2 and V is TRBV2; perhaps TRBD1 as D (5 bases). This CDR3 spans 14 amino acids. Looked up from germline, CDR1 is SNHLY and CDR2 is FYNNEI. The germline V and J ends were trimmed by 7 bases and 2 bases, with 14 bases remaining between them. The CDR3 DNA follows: TGTGCCAGCACCCTTTTTGGGGGGAACTATGGCTACACCTTC. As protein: CASTLFGGNYGYTF.

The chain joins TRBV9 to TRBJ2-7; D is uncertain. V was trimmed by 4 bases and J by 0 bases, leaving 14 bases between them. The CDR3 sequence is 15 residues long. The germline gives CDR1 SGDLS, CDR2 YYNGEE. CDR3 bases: TGTGCCAGCAGCCTCCGATCAGCGAGCTCCTACGAGCAGTACTTC. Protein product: CASSLRSASSYEQYF.

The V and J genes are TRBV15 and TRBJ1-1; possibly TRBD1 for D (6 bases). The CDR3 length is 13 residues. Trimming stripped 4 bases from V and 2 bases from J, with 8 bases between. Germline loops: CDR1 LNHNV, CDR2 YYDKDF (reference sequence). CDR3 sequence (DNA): TGTGCCACCAGCACACAGGGAAACACTGAAGCTTTCTTT. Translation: CATSTQGNTEAFF.

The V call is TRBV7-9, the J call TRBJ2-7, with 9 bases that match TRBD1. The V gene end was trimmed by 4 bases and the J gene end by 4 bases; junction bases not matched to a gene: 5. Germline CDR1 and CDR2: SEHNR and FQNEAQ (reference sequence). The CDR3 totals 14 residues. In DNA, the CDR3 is TGTGCCAGCAGCTCCGGCGGACAGGGGTACGAGCAGTACTTC. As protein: CASSSGGQGYEQYF.